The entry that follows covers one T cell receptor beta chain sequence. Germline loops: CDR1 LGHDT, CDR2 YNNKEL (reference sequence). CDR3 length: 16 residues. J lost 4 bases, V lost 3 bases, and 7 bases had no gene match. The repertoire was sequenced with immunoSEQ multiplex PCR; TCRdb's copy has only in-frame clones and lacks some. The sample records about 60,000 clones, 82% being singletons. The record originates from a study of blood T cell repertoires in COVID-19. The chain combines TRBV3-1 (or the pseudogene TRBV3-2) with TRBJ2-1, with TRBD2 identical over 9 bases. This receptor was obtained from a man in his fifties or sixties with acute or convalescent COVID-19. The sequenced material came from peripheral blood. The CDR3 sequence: CASSHSERGAYNEQFF. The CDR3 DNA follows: TGTGCCAGCAGCCATTCGGAGCGGGGGGCTTACAATGAGCAGTTCTTC.